The T cell receptor beta chain described here comes from a study of regulatory T cells in long-lasting Graves disease. Notes on the study in general: Accuracy may have suffered from the small sample size. Reduced TCR diversity was observed in persistent Graves' patients versus newly diagnosed patients.

Trimming shortened V by 6 bases and J by 9 bases, and 12 bases separated the two germline ends. CDR1 is LGHNT and CDR2 is FRNRAP in the germline V gene. CDR3 length: 12 amino acids. Concerning this clonotype: Its specificity is not known.

Assembly of TCR beta libraries relied on iRepertoire HTBI primers together with Arm-PCR of CDR3 regions. Original processing methods: Samples jointly harbored 62 TRBV and 14 TRBJ segments. TCRdb processed the multiplex PCR reads anew with MiXCR; each CDR3 protein has one entry. TCRdb assigned the V and J calls; the authors' analysis was not used. The sample lists around 510,000 distinct CDR3 sequences, less than 25% occurring once. Described time point: persistent/refractory GD, antithyroid drugs over 5 years with positive TRAb. Generation of the TCR library employed RNA extracted from PBMCs. About 9.1 milliliters of peripheral blood went into EDTA tubes.

The chain combines TRBV12-5 with TRBJ1-5; D might be TRBD1 (6 bases). The clonotype originates from a female donor with Graves disease. This material consisted of peripheral blood mononuclear cells (PBMCs), taken when the disease was refractory, from a patient treated with antithyroid drugs. In DNA form, the CDR3 reads TGTGCTAGTGGCAGGAACAGGGCGCCCCAGCATTTT. Translated: CASGRNRAPQHF.